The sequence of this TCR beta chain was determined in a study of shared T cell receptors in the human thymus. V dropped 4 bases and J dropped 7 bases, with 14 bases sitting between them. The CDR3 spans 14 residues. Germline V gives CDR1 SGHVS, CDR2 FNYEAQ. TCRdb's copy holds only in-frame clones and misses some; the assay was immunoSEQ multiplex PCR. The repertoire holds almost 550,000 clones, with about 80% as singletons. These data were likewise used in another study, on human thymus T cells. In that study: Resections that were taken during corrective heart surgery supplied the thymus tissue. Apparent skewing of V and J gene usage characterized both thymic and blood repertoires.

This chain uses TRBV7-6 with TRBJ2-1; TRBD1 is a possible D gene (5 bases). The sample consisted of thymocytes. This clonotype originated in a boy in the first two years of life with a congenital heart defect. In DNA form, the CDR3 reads TGTGCCAGCAGCTCAACCCAGGGTAGTAATGAGCAGTTCTTC. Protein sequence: CASSSTQGSNEQFF.